Following are 15 T cell receptor beta chains from one sample sequenced in a study of blood T cell repertoires in COVID-19. Repertoires were generated with immunoSEQ multiplex PCR, while TCRdb's copy carries only in-frame clones and drops some. The sample records about 270,000 clones, 70% to 90% being singletons. Sample: PBMCs or T cells enriched from blood (not recorded which). The receptors come from a woman in her thirties with acute COVID-19.

The chain recombines TRBV2 with TRBJ1-1, with TRBD1 as a possible D gene (6 bases). Germline CDR1 reads SNHLY; CDR2 reads FYNNEI. V was pared by 0 bases and J by 4 bases, with 6 bases between. This CDR3 is 13 amino acids long. DNA of the CDR3: TGTGCCAGCAGTGAAGCAGGGGGCACTGAAGCTTTCTTT. It codes for CASSEAGGTEAFF.

Only one count was recorded for this clone. V and J are TRBV5-1 and TRBJ2-3, with 10 bases that match TRBD1. V was pared by 6 bases and J by 4 bases, with 5 bases of the junction left unmatched. The CDR3 has 14 residues. Germline loops: CDR1 SGHRS, CDR2 YFSETQ. The CDR3 DNA sequence: TGCGCCAGCAACTCGGACAGGGGGTCAGATACGCAGTATTTT. Its translation: CASNSDRGSDTQYF.

V is TRBV15 and J is TRBJ1-6; D is perhaps TRBD1 (5 bases). There are 19 residues in the CDR3. The germline V gene has CDR1 LNHNV and CDR2 YYDKDF (reference sequence). Trimming took off 5 bases at V and 8 bases at J, with 28 bases between the two ends. This CDR3 is CATSPTAPNVPVGHSPLHF. CDR3 nucleotide sequence: TGTGCCACCAGCCCGACAGCTCCCAATGTCCCCGTTGGGCATTCACCCCTCCACTTT.

The CDR3 nucleotides are TGTGCCAGCAGCCTAAGTCCGGGAGGGGAAGCTTTCTTT. Translating gives CASSLSPGGEAFF. The chain has TRBV7-9 and TRBJ1-1; D remains unclear. Trimming removed 5 bases at V and 8 bases at J, with 15 bases between. Germline V gene lookup returns CDR1 SEHNR and CDR2 FQNEAQ (reference sequence). This CDR3 region has 13 residues. Complete variable domain (other parts from reference TRBV7-9 and TRBJ1-1): DTGVSQNPRHKITKRGQNVTFRCDPISEHNRLYWYRQTLGQGPEFLTYFQNEAQLEKSRLLSDRFSAERPKGSFSTLEIQRTEQGDSAMYLCASSLSPGGEAFFGQGTRLTVV.

This chain connects TRBV19 to TRBJ1-3; D unresolved. Germline V gene data show CDR1 as LNHDA and CDR2 as SQIVND (reference sequence). CDR3 length: 14 amino acids. Trimming shortened V by 4 bases and J by 0 bases, and 7 bases separated the two germline ends. As DNA, the CDR3 is TGTGCCAGTAGTACGGCGGTCTCTGGAAACACCATATATTTT. Its translation: CASSTAVSGNTIYF.

CDR3 region: CASSFIYAALGGASSYEQYF. The CDR3 DNA sequence: TGTGCCAGCAGTTTTATATATGCCGCGTTGGGGGGTGCGAGCTCCTACGAGCAGTACTTC. The V call is TRBV28, the J call TRBJ2-7; tentatively, D is TRBD2 (6 bases). Germline V gene lookup returns CDR1 MDHEN and CDR2 SYDVKM. The V end lost 3 bases, the J end lost 0 bases, and 27 bases lay between the germline ends. The CDR3 covers 20 residues.

As for this clone: At one end, the junction sequence differs from germline, possibly due to a read error. The J gene is TRBJ2-7, the V gene TRBV5-6; D may be TRBD1 (6 bases). The CDR3 has 13 residues. CDR1 is SGHDT and CDR2 is YYEEEE in the germline V gene. The CDR3: CASSLADLTGKNF. Written as DNA, the CDR3 is TGTGCCAGCAGCCTTGCAGATTTAACAGGGAAAAACTTC.

The rearrangement links TRBV28 to TRBJ2-1; 11 bases are shared with TRBD1. CDR3 length: 19 amino acids. CDR1 is MDHEN, CDR2 SYDVKM, per germline. V lost 8 bases, J lost 0 bases, and 15 bases stayed unmatched. This CDR3 is CASALRTGGRPPSYNEQFF. The CDR3 coding sequence is TGTGCCAGCGCGCTCAGGACAGGGGGCAGGCCGCCCTCCTACAATGAGCAGTTCTTC.

This chain links TRBV3-1 (or the pseudogene TRBV3-2) with TRBJ2-3; TRBD2 agrees at 8 bases. Germline lookup yields CDR1 LGHDT and CDR2 YNNKEL (reference sequence). The CDR3 spans 17 residues. The V and J ends lost 2 bases and 6 bases, in that order; junction bases with no gene match: 13. The CDR3 bases are TGTGCCAGCAGCCAATGGGTCTTAGGACTAGCAGGGGATACGCAGTATTTT. Translating gives CASSQWVLGLAGDTQYF.

The chain joins TRBV3-1 (or the pseudogene TRBV3-2) to TRBJ2-5, with 8 bases lining up with TRBD1. Germline V gives CDR1 LGHDT, CDR2 YNNKEL (reference sequence). V lost 1 base to trimming and J lost 10 bases; unmatched junction nucleotides: 8. This CDR3 has 14 amino acids. CDR3 in amino acids: CASSQGQGAEGQYF. As DNA, the CDR3 is TGTGCCAGCAGCCAAGGCCAGGGGGCCGAAGGCCAGTACTTC.

V is TRBV29-1 and J is TRBJ1-1, with TRBD1 as a possible D gene (6 bases). The CDR3 extends over 12 amino acids. Trimming removed 6 bases from V and 1 base from J, with 9 bases in between. From germline, CDR1 is SQVTM and CDR2 ANQGSEA. The CDR3 reads CSVKQGNTEAFF. The CDR3 DNA is TGCAGCGTGAAACAGGGGAACACTGAAGCTTTCTTT.

The chain links TRBV29-1 to TRBJ2-7, with a weak D call TRBD1 (5 bases). Germline values: CDR1 SQVTM, CDR2 ANQGSEA. Deletions cut 7 bases from V and 2 bases from J, with 12 bases between. The CDR3 has 12 amino acids. Written as DNA, the CDR3 is TGCAGCGCAGGAGACAGTACCTACGAGCAGTACTTC. Residues: CSAGDSTYEQYF.

The rearrangement joins TRBV28 to TRBJ2-3; 10 bases are shared with TRBD2. Germline values: CDR1 MDHEN, CDR2 SYDVKM. V was clipped by 6 bases and J by 1 base; unmatched bases: 4. The CDR3 extends over 15 amino acids. The CDR3 protein is CASRTSGTGTDTQYF. The DNA of the CDR3 is TGTGCCAGCAGAACTAGCGGGACAGGCACAGATACGCAGTATTTT.

Concerning this clone: In the same sample, other DNA sequences code for this CDR3. The gene calls are TRBV11-2 and TRBJ2-1, with a weak D call TRBD2 (6 bases). The CDR3 is 13 amino acids. V was trimmed by 4 bases and J by 8 bases, leaving 12 bases between them. Germline V gives CDR1 SGHAT, CDR2 FQNNGV. CDR3 coding DNA: TGTGCCAGCAGCTCCACGGGGGTGGATGAGCAGTTCTTC. Protein sequence: CASSSTGVDEQFF.

This clone appeared a few times. The chain links TRBV19 to TRBJ1-2; a weak D match, TRBD1 (6 bases). Germline-derived CDR1 and CDR2 are LNHDA and SQIVND (reference sequence). V was pared by 4 bases and J by 3 bases, with 12 bases between. The CDR3 has 14 residues. The CDR3 nucleotides are TGTGCCAGTAGTACTGATAACAGGGACTATGGCTACACCTTC. It encodes CASSTDNRDYGYTF.